This TCR beta chain was documented in a study of cytomegalovirus exposure and HLA in healthy donors (dated by TCRdb to the late 2010s). The study in broad terms: An earlier analysis of roughly 500 of the donors reported about 290 Gb of sequence data and 117 million unique TCR beta sequences from about 180 million T cells. The later analysis used no new phenotypic data to find candidate immune exposures, relying instead on TCR beta sequences and their occurrence across donors. About five DR-DQ haplotypes were treated as single units for association and clustering because of strong linkage in the cohort. An earlier analysis of around 540 of the donors applied high-throughput TCR beta sequencing to assess whether each TCR beta V gene segment acted as functional or pseudogenic. The number of typed donors differed by locus: about 620-630 for A, B, C, DRB1 and DQB1; 522 for DQA1; over 600 for DPA1; and about 470 for DPB1. Using immunosequencing, the study profiled T cell repertoires from some 670 subjects and related those repertoires to cytomegalovirus serostatus. A separate validation cohort of 100 to 150 different subjects was used in addition to the approximately 640-subject first cohort. The genetic ancestry cluster associated with self-reported Caucasian donors included over 65% of the roughly 360 genotyped donors. On average, around 240,000 unique TCR beta nucleotide sequences were sequenced per donor among 350 to 400 genotyped donors of the cohort, with roughly 19% of those sequences being non-productive. Every repertoire in the discovery cohort had been generated on one and the same sequencing platform. High-throughput TCR immunosequencing, statistical association of individual TCRs with disease status, and machine learning were combined to predict cytomegalovirus infection status. The study aimed to test whether signatures of past pathogen exposure could be identified by cataloging public T cell receptors. A later genetic analysis used genome-wide SNP genotypes for about 65% of the roughly 700 donors, treating that subset as a discovery cohort. Alongside the repertoire data, information on donor age, sex, ethnicity and CMV serostatus was compiled. Roughly 300 gigabases of sequencing data and 70 million to 95 million unique TCR sequences made up an early release that covered roughly 670 HLA-typed donors. A later analysis re-examined previously published TCR beta repertoires from 610 or so donors and added high-resolution HLA genotyping to investigate patterns of TCR occurrence. Class I and class II HLA loci were covered by the typing at four-digit resolution.

A remark on this clone: Its antigen remains unidentified. Base qualities are missing; no much larger clone stands one base away.

The cohort comprised some 680 healthy bone marrow donors. At the time of sampling, every cohort member was nominally healthy, though immune exposures that went unrecorded were likely present. The donor tested CMV seropositive and was one of the 289 seropositive cohort members. A peripheral blood sample was collected from each donor, and TCR beta sequencing was performed on peripheral blood mononuclear cells. The Qiagen DNeasy Blood Extraction Kit was used to extract genomic DNA from the blood cell samples. From the germline V gene, CDR1 is MGHRA and CDR2 is YSYEKL. V loses 0 bases, J loses 10 bases, and the germline ends lie 10 bases apart. Including the terminal cysteine and phenylalanine, the CDR3 comprises 13 residues. Kept here is only the CDR3 DNA, which spans 39 bases and is read in frame from base 1. Points the paper makes about the study in general: Several of the top co-occurrence clusters appeared to be linked to parvovirus B19, influenza, CMV and Epstein-Barr virus, according to a later analysis. A further reported finding was that TCR beta sequences accurately predicted the HLA-A and HLA-B alleles for most subjects in the first cohort. A few of the identified cytomegalovirus-associated TCR beta chains were confirmed in vitro to be specific for cytomegalovirus antigens. This cohort had only TCR beta chains sequenced, and the lack of alpha or paired-chain data limited which features could be detected. In a later genetic analysis, fewer N-insertions in productive TCRs were reported among donors in an Asian-associated ancestry cluster than the roughly 640-donor mean. HLA typing was unavailable for some donors at each locus, so association tests used only the typed subset. The presence/absence analyses assumed that sequencing depth was roughly uniform across donors, and that assumption may not be true. An association between a missense DCLRE1C variant and V-gene and J-gene trimming of TCR beta chains was found in a later genetic analysis and replicated in an independent cohort. In a later analysis, TCR association rates were found to vary across HLA loci, with the most associated TCRs seen for DRB1 alleles and the fewest for HLA-C alleles. Strong co-occurrence of HLA alleles, especially DR and DQ, made assigning TCR associations to individual alleles difficult. In the study, approximately 150 TCR beta chains were listed as associated with cytomegalovirus. Specific HLA alleles were associated with 15,000 to 20,000 TCR beta sequences at a false discovery rate of 0.05 in a later analysis. About 17 rarely observed V segments, including chromosome 9 orphons, were excluded from the earlier analysis of several hundred of the donors because counts were too low. A cluster of highly shared sequence variants was judged likely to represent a technical artifact of the sequencing pipeline. It was suggested by the authors that the approach could potentially be generalized to other disease states and immunological phenotypes. Compared with equally common non-associated chains, HLA-associated TCR beta chains in a later analysis were more clonally expanded and had lower generation probabilities. The 87-base-pair reads could not distinguish some IMGT-functional V segments, including TRBV6-2 and TRBV6-3, so those segments were excluded. Most TCR sequences were seen in very few donors, while some public TCRs were found in many individuals. Broadly in line with IMGT annotations, most TCR beta V segments showed up in productive rearrangements about 87% or about 30% of the time in an earlier analysis of several hundred of the donors. Cytomegalovirus status was reported to be diagnosed by the classifier with high specificity and sensitivity in both the original and validation cohorts. A later analysis found that most CMV-associated TCR beta chains appeared HLA-restricted, with HLA associations seemingly driven largely by CMV exposure. Correlated functional status among segregating V segments might reflect linkage disequilibrium, but an unknown experimental factor could not be ruled out. For the cohort, immune exposure information was limited to CMV serostatus.

The method was the immunoSEQ multiplex PCR assay. For the multiplex PCR, a mixture combining 60 forward primers for TCR Vbeta segments and 13 reverse primers for TCR Jbeta segments was used. A multiplex PCR assay on genomic DNA amplified the CDR3 region of rearranged TCR beta genes. The Illumina HiSeq System was used to sequence the amplified TCR beta libraries as 87-base-pair reads. Under the source paper's analysis protocol: Across the roughly 670 repertoires, a later analysis counted 80 million or so unique TCR beta chains, 8.5 million to 12 million of which were shared by at least two donors. A nearest-neighbor algorithm error-corrected the raw reads and collapsed the reads into unique sequences, merging closely related sequences to remove PCR and sequencing errors. V, D and J gene segments were assigned by aligning CDR3 sequences to IMGT reference sequences. Each retained sequence needed at least a six-nucleotide match to both a V gene segment and a J gene segment. Rearrangements were called productive when the CDR3 lacked stop codons and stayed in frame with V and J; all others were non-productive. CDR3 was defined by IMGT convention, running from the second conserved V-encoded cysteine to the conserved J-encoded phenylalanine. The earlier analysis of 550 to 650 of the donors excluded any sequence lacking an unambiguous match to a single V gene segment. An earlier analysis of 450 to 650 of the donors called V segments functional above 56.7% productive rearrangements and segregating when the between-donor standard deviation exceeded 5%. A statistical classification framework was built for diagnosing cytomegalovirus status from the catalog of TCR beta chain sequences. In a later analysis, V and J genes were assigned by comparing TCR nucleotide sequences against IMGT/GENE-DB human TR gene sequences. Using the TCRdist pipeline, a later analysis assigned CDR3 sequences along with most-parsimonious VDJ recombination scenarios. A later analysis defined each TCR beta chain by its CDR3 amino acid sequence plus V-gene family, and excluded reads lacking a unique V-gene family. In a later analysis, 500 to 700 highly shared, low-generation-probability nucleotide sequences were removed to address suspected cross-contamination and a sequencing artifact. In a later analysis, a clonal expansion index was calculated for each public chain from normalized within-repertoire ranks of inferred template counts. In a later analysis, generation probabilities were computed with a VDJ recombination model fitted to out-of-frame rearrangements, and the resulting probabilities were checked against IGoR. In a later analysis, TCR-TCR, TCR-HLA and TCR-CMV co-occurrence was scored with hypergeometric tests, and a repertoire-size bias correction was applied to TCR pairs. False discovery rates were estimated in a later analysis by permuting HLA or CMV assignments 20 times. In a later analysis, co-occurring TCRs were grouped using DBSCAN, with TCRdist sequence similarity added in when clustering inside HLA-allele-positive subsets. For co-occurrence clustering, repertoires with fewer than 30,000 or more than 120,000 public chains were excluded, along with about five repertoires with anomalous nucleotide sharing. In its TCRdb copy, this immuneACCESS table keeps in-frame sequences only and misses some clones. Where compared with another copy, unresolved V genes explain less than half of these, and the others have no known cause. The V and J calls and clone size were taken over from that table, and D and trimming were inferred from the DNA. The sample table holds roughly 100,000 clones, of which around 9.1% were seen once. In total, the top ten clones hold 5.5% to 7.5% of the sample.

The TCR comes from a man aged 35 to 55 in good health and CMV-seropositive. The specimen sequenced was PBMCs. In this chain, TRBV4-1 is recombined with TRBJ2-1; 5 matching bases give a weak D call of TRBD1. DNA sequence: TGCGCCAGCAGCCAAGAAAGGCAGGGCGAGCAGTTCTTC. Translated, it reads CASSQERQGEQFF.